The T cell receptor (beta chain) described here comes from a study of T cell responses to AZD1222 COVID-19 vaccine. Points from the study as a whole: The span of vaccine-associated CD4 TCRs extended across spike, with dominance at 160-218 and 743-854. Spike-specific TCR depth and breadth grew after two AZD1222 doses. Repertoires were obtained solely post-peak T cell response. Clonal diversity was possibly underestimated, and white British individuals and females predominated among donors.

The V and J ends lost 2 bases and 5 bases respectively, with 15 bases between them. The CDR3 is 15 amino acids. Germline V lookup: CDR1 WNHNN, CDR2 SYGVQD (reference sequence). A word on this clone: The antigen remains unidentified.

Sequenced by immunoSEQ multiplex PCR; TCRdb stores in-frame clones only, minus some. The sample includes about 150,000 clones, 85% to 95% of them seen just once. The material was peripheral blood, obtained 28 days after the second AZD1222 dose. This receptor was taken from an adult who received the AZD1222 COVID-19 vaccine. The J gene is TRBJ1-1, the V gene TRBV10-1; tentative D call: TRBD1 (5 bases). CDR3 loop: CASSEGDAGLTEAFF. The DNA of the CDR3 is TGCGCCAGCAGTGAGGGGGACGCCGGTTTGACTGAAGCTTTCTTT.